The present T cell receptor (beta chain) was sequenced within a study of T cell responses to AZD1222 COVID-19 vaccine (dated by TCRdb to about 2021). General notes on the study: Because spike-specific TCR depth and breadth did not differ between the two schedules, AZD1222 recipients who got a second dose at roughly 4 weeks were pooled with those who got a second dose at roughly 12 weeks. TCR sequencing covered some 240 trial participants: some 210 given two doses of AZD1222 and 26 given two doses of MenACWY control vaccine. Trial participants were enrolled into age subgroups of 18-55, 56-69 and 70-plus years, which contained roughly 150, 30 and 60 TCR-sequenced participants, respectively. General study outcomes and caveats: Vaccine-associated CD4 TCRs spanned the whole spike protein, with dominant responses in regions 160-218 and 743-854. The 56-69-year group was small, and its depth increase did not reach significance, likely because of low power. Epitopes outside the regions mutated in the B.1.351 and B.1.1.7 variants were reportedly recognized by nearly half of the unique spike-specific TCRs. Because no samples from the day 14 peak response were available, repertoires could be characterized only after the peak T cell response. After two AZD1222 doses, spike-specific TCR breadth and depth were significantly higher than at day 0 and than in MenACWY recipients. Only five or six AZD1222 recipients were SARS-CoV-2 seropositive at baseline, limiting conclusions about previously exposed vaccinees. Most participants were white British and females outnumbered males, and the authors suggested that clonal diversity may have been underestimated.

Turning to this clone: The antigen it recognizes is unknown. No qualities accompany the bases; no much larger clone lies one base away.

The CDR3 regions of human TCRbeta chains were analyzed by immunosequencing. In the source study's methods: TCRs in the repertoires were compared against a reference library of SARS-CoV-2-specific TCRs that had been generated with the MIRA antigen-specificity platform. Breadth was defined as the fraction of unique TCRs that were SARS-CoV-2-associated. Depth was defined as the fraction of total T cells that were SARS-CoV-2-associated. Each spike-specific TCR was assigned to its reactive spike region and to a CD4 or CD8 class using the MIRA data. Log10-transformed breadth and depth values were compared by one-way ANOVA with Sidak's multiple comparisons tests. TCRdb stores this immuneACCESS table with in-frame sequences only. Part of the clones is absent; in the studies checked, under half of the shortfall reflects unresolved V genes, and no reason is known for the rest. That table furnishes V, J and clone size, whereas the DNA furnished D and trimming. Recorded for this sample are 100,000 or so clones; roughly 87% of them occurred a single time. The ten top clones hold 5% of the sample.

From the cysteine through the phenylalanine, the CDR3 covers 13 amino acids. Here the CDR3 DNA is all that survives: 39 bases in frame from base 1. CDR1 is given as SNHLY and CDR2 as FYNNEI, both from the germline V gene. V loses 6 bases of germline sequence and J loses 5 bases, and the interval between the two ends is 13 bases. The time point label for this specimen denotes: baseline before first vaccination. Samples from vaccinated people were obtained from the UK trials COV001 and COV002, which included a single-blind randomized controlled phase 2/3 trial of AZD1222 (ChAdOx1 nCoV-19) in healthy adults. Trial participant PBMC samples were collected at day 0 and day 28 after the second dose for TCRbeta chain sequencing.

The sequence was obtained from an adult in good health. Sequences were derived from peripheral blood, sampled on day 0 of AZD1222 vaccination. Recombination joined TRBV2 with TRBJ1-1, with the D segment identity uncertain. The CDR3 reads CASRTPRVTEAFF. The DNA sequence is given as TGTGCCAGCAGGACGCCCCGGGTGACTGAAGCTTTCTTT. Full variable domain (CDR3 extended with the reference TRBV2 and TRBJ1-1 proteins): EPEVTQTPSHQVTQMGQEVILRCVPISNHLYFYWYRQILGQKVEFLVSFYNNEISEKSEIFDDQFSVERPDGSNFTLKIRSTKLEDSAMYFCASRTPRVTEAFFGQGTRLTVV.